The 12 T cell receptor beta chains below were found in one sample sequenced in a study of T cell repertoires in cytomegalovirus infection. TCRdb re-derived calls from the reads in MiXCR, one entry per CDR3 protein. The sample includes hundreds of thousands of distinct CDR3 sequences, under 45% of them seen just once. These receptors' antigens are unknown. The source was cultured PBMCs, collected from culture after CMV antigen stimulation. These receptors were taken from a human donor in good health (CMV status not recorded). Some clones in this sample may be carry-over from other donors' samples.

This clonotype was detected a few times. The chain couples TRBV7-2 to TRBJ2-2, with D hard to call. Germline assignment: CDR1 SGHTA and CDR2 FQGNSA. The CDR3 totals 15 residues. Trimming removed 0 bases at V and 3 bases at J, with 8 bases between. The CDR3 region has the DNA TGTGCCAGCAGCTTAGCCCGGCAGCACACCGGGGAGCTGTTTTTT. Translation: CASSLARQHTGELFF.

A few counts support this clonotype. The genes are TRBV6-1 and TRBJ2-5; 12 bases map to TRBD2. The CDR3 sequence is 13 residues long. Trimming removed 6 bases from V and 5 bases from J; junction bases left unmatched: 1. Germline CDR1 and CDR2: MNHNS and SASEGT. In DNA, the CDR3 is TGTGCCAGCAGGCTAGCGGGGGGGGAGACCCAGTACTTC. The encoded protein is CASRLAGGETQYF.

The rearrangement links TRBV6-2 or TRBV6-3 to TRBJ2-7; the match to TRBD1 covers 11 bases. Germline values: CDR1 MNHEY, CDR2 SVGEGT. This CDR3 region has 14 residues. The ends lost 2 bases at V and 11 bases at J; junction bases unmatched: 8. CDR3 DNA: TGTGCCAGCAGTTACGAGGACAGGGGGCACGTCGAGTACTTC. This codes for CASSYEDRGHVEYF.

This clonotype occurred a few times. This rearrangement joins TRBV7-8 to TRBJ2-3; TRBD2 matches 12 bases. After removal of 5 bases from V and 5 bases from J, the junction contained 8 bases not matched to a gene. This CDR3 spans 16 amino acids. CDR1 SGHVS and CDR2 FQNEAQ come from the germline V gene. CDR3 coding DNA: TGTGCCAGCAGCCTTCGGACTAGCGGGGTCGGAGATACGCAGTATTTT. It specifies CASSLRTSGVGDTQYF.

This clonotype came up a few times. The CDR3: CASSPSLYYEQYF. For the CDR3, the DNA is TGTGCCAGCAGCCCCTCGTTGTACTACGAGCAGTACTTC. The chain employs TRBV11-2 and TRBJ2-7; D ambiguous. Per germline, CDR1 SGHAT and CDR2 FQNNGV. CDR3 length: 13 residues. Between the trimmed V and J ends, which lost 5 bases and 3 bases, there was a span of 11 bases.

This clonotype was picked up a small number of times. The V and J genes are TRBV7-6 and TRBJ2-3; D might be TRBD1 (6 bases). V was cut by 6 bases and J by 8 bases, with 21 bases left in between. The germline gives CDR1 SGHVS, CDR2 FNYEAQ. CDR3 length: 15 amino acids. CDR3 DNA sequence: TGTGCCAGCAGTCAGGGGACCACGGCCATGGGTACGCAGTATTTT. Its translation: CASSQGTTAMGTQYF. The variable domain in full, with the rest retrieved from reference TRBV7-6 and TRBJ2-3, is GAGVSQSPRYKVTKRGQDVALRCDPISGHVSLYWYRQALGQGPEFLTYFNYEAQQDKSGLPNDRFSAERPEGSISTLTIQRTEQRDSAMYRCASSQGTTAMGTQYFGPGTRLTVL.

The V and J genes are TRBV19 and TRBJ2-3; D unclear. Per the germline V gene, CDR1 is LNHDA and CDR2 is SQIVND (reference sequence). The CDR3 contains 14 residues. Trimming cost V 3 bases and J 4 bases, with 11 bases left between them. The CDR3, as DNA: TGTGCCAGTAGTATTGATCTGACGGCAGATACGCAGTATTTT. Its translation: CASSIDLTADTQYF.

This clonotype has just one count. The J gene is TRBJ1-1, the V gene TRBV11-2; weak D call: TRBD1 (5 bases). This CDR3 contains 14 residues. In germline, CDR1 is SGHAT, CDR2 FQNNGV. V gave up 7 bases and J gave up 11 bases, with 23 bases separating them. The CDR3 bases are TGTGCCAGCACTTCGAGCGTTACACAGGTCTCGGCTTTCTTT. It translates to CASTSSVTQVSAFF.

The rearrangement joins TRBV4-3 to TRBJ2-3, with 15 nucleotides matching TRBD2. The junction had 4 bases not matched to a gene; V was cut back by 0 bases and J by 3 bases. Germline V gene sequence: CDR1 LGHNA, CDR2 YSLEER. The CDR3 has 18 amino acids. The CDR3 protein is CASSQEGLAGGGTDTQYF. Written as DNA, the CDR3 is TGCGCCAGCAGCCAAGAGGGACTAGCGGGAGGAGGGACAGATACGCAGTATTTT.

The chain employs TRBV6-2 or TRBV6-3 and TRBJ1-6, with D unresolved. Trimming cost V 6 bases and J 9 bases, with 12 bases left between them. Germline V gives CDR1 MNHEY, CDR2 SVGEGT. The CDR3 loop spans 13 amino acids. The CDR3 nucleotides are TGTGCCAGCAGCCCCCCAGGAGTTTCACCCCTCCACTTT. Encoded protein: CASSPPGVSPLHF.

The V gene is TRBV19, the J gene TRBJ2-1; D tentatively fits TRBD1 or TRBD2 (5 bases each). V lost 9 bases and J lost 4, with 13 bases in between. The length of the CDR3 is 13 residues. Germline values: CDR1 LNHDA, CDR2 SQIVND (reference sequence). For the CDR3, the DNA is TGTGCCAGCGGGACCAATACTTACAATGAGCAGTTCTTC. Translated: CASGTNTYNEQFF.

The sample holds a few counts of this clonotype. The rearrangement links TRBV28 to TRBJ1-1; 7 nucleotides match TRBD1. Trimming cost V 4 bases and J 0 bases; bases outside gene matches: 11. The CDR3 is 17 residues long. Germline V gene sequence: CDR1 MDHEN, CDR2 SYDVKM. The CDR3 sequence is CASSSYKRGPMNTEAFF. The DNA for the CDR3 is TGTGCCAGCAGTTCATACAAGAGGGGGCCTATGAACACTGAAGCTTTCTTT.